The 19 T cell receptor beta chains below all came from one sample that was sequenced in a study of T-cell memory formation after mild COVID-19. Each CDR3 protein gets one entry after TCRdb re-called the 5' RACE reads with MiXCR. This table has around 370,000 distinct CDR3 sequences, around 21% appearing once. The source material was PBMCs or a T cell subset sorted from them (not recorded which). Every receptor here comes from an adult woman who had mild COVID-19 (a few samples of this study predate the infection). Cell type and time point are not known.

The sample holds many counts of this clonotype. This chain connects TRBV3-1 to TRBJ2-7; no definite D call. Germline lookup yields CDR1 LGHDT and CDR2 YNNKEL (reference sequence). Trimming stripped 6 bases from V and 0 bases from J, with 9 bases between. This CDR3 has 13 amino acids. Here the CDR3 DNA reads TGTGCCAGCAGTCACGGCAGCTCCTACGAGCAGTACTTC. Residues: CASSHGSSYEQYF.

The chain is built from TRBV6-5 and TRBJ2-5; possible D gene TRBD1, 6 bases. The germline CDR1 and CDR2 sequences are MNHEY and SVGAGI. This CDR3 spans 13 amino acids. V was pared by 5 bases and J by 4 bases, with 11 bases between. DNA for the CDR3: TGTGCCAGCAGTCTAGACAGGATAGAGACCCAGTACTTC. Translated, it gives CASSLDRIETQYF.

This chain links TRBV12-3 or TRBV12-4 with TRBJ2-6; no clear D. The CDR3 consists of 16 residues. Trimming cost V 5 bases and J 0 bases, with 11 bases left between them. CDR3 residues: CASSKLRLSGANVLTF. The CDR3 DNA reads TGTGCCAGCAGTAAGCTTAGACTCTCTGGGGCCAACGTCCTGACTTTC.

The chain joins TRBV3-1 to TRBJ2-3; D is uncertain. Germline V gene lookup returns CDR1 LGHDT and CDR2 YNNKEL (reference sequence). This CDR3 region has 13 residues. Trimming shortened V by 0 bases and J by 3 bases, and 4 bases separated the two germline ends. The CDR3 DNA reads as TGTGCCAGCAGCCAAGATACTACAGATACGCAGTATTTT. This codes for CASSQDTTDTQYF.

This clonotype was seen more than once but under ten times. The chain joins TRBV29-1 to TRBJ2-4, with D hard to call. V was pared by 4 bases and J by 3 bases, with 10 bases between. The V gene's germline CDR1 is SQVTM and CDR2 ANQGSEA. This CDR3 has 13 amino acids. The CDR3 sequence is CSVGVADKNIQYF. The CDR3 coding sequence is TGCAGCGTTGGGGTGGCAGACAAAAACATTCAGTACTTC. Drawing the rest from reference TRBV29-1 and TRBJ2-4, the complete variable domain is SAVISQKPSRDICQRGTSLTIQCQVDSQVTMMFWYRQQPGQSLTLIATANQGSEATYESGFVIDKFPISRPNLTFSTLTVSNMSPEDSSIYLCSVGVADKNIQYFGAGTRLSVL.

The V and J genes are TRBV18 and TRBJ1-3; possibly TRBD1 for D (6 bases). The CDR3 loop spans 13 amino acids. Between the trimmed V and J ends, which lost 3 bases and 3 bases, there was a span of 6 bases. The germline gives CDR1 KGHSH, CDR2 LQKENI. The CDR3 nucleotides read TGTGCCAGCTCACCGGACAGTGGAAACACCATATATTTT. This translates into CASSPDSGNTIYF.

The chain uses TRBV9 and TRBJ1-3; D remains ambiguous. Looked up from germline, CDR1 is SGDLS and CDR2 is YYNGEE. The V and J ends lost 0 bases and 0 bases respectively, with 4 bases between them. CDR3 size: 14 residues. The CDR3 reads CASSVESSGNTIYF. CDR3 nucleotide sequence: TGTGCCAGCAGCGTAGAGTCCTCTGGAAACACCATATATTTT.

The chain recombines TRBV6-5 with TRBJ2-7; TRBD2 matches at 10 bases. This CDR3 is built from 15 residues. V was clipped by 4 bases and J by 4 bases; unmatched bases: 7. Germline loops: CDR1 MNHEY, CDR2 SVGAGI. The CDR3 region has the DNA TGTGCCAGCAGTTCCCTAGCGGGAGACGGGTACGAGCAGTACTTC. It is translated as CASSSLAGDGYEQYF.

The V call is TRBV18, the J call TRBJ2-7; the D gene is possibly TRBD1 (8 bases). Germline loops: CDR1 KGHSH, CDR2 LQKENI. Trimming removed 3 bases at V and 7 bases at J, with 16 bases between. The CDR3 covers 14 residues. The CDR3 region has the DNA TGTGCCAGCTCACCCGGACAGGGAGGGGAGGAGCAGTACTTC. It is translated as CASSPGQGGEEQYF. Together with reference TRBV18 and TRBJ2-7, the CDR3 gives the full variable domain: NAGVMQNPRHLVRRRGQEARLRCSPMKGHSHVYWYRQLPEEGLKFMVYLQKENIIDESGMPKERFSAEFPKEGPSILRIQQVVRGDSAAYFCASSPGQGGEEQYFGPGTRLTVT.

The rearrangement uses TRBV7-6 and TRBJ1-1; D perhaps matches TRBD1 (6 bases). The CDR3 is made up of 19 amino acids. The ends were cut back, 2 bases at V and 2 bases at J, with 24 bases in the middle. From germline, CDR1 is SGHVS and CDR2 FNYEAQ. The CDR3 DNA sequence: TGTGCCAGCAGCTTAATCGTGGGGGGGCAGTGGGGATTCAACACTGAAGCTTTCTTT. This codes for CASSLIVGGQWGFNTEAFF.

This clonotype was picked up a small number of times. V and J are TRBV9 and TRBJ2-3; D ambiguous. The CDR3 consists of 18 residues. Trimming removed 1 base from V and 1 base from J, with 19 bases in between. Germline V lookup: CDR1 SGDLS, CDR2 YYNGEE. For the CDR3, the DNA is TGTGCCAGCAGCGTATCCCTCGCCCCGCCCAGACGCACAGATACGCAGTATTTT. Its protein product is CASSVSLAPPRRTDTQYF.

The chain couples TRBV14 to TRBJ1-1; D is perhaps TRBD1 (5 bases). V lost 4 bases to trimming and J lost 5 bases, with 11 bases between them. There are 13 residues in the CDR3. Looked up from germline, CDR1 is SGHDN and CDR2 is FVKESK. CDR3 residues: CASSLHGGTEAFF. CDR3 DNA sequence: TGTGCCAGCAGCCTTCACGGGGGTACTGAAGCTTTCTTT.

The CDR3 here is CASSYPGSGVSTEAFF. CDR3 nucleotides: TGTGCCAGCAGCTACCCCGGGAGTGGAGTTAGCACTGAAGCTTTCTTT. The rearrangement uses TRBV7-9 and TRBJ1-1; D unresolved. V dropped 4 bases and J dropped 4 bases, with 19 bases sitting between them. The CDR3 has 16 residues. CDR1 is SEHNR, CDR2 FQNEAQ, per germline (reference sequence).

CDR3: CASSLYSQGNTEAFF. In nucleotides, the CDR3 is TGTGCCAGCAGCCTTTACTCACAGGGGAACACTGAAGCTTTCTTT. The rearrangement joins TRBV7-9 to TRBJ1-1, with D possibly TRBD1 on 6 matching bases. There are 15 residues in the CDR3. Trimming pared 5 bases from V and 1 base from J, leaving 14 bases between. Germline V gene sequence: CDR1 SEHNR, CDR2 FQNEAQ (reference sequence).

This clonotype was counted a few times. The chain has TRBV24-1 and TRBJ2-1; 9 bases match TRBD2. V shed 5 bases and J 5 bases; nucleotides not matched to a gene: 15. CDR3 length equals 18 residues. CDR1 and CDR2 (germline): KGHDR, SFDVKD. In DNA, the CDR3 is TGTGCCACCAGTGGGGTTTGGCGGGAGGGCCAAGGAAACAATGAGCAGTTCTTC. Protein: CATSGVWREGQGNNEQFF.

This sequence joins TRBV5-1 and TRBJ2-5; perhaps TRBD1 as D (6 bases). CDR3 length: 14 amino acids. With 0 bases removed from V and 8 bases from J, the gap between germline ends came to 14 bases. Germline CDR1 is SGHRS and CDR2 is YFSETQ. Here the CDR3 reads CASSLEGVSNTQYF. As DNA, the CDR3 is TGCGCCAGCAGCTTGGAGGGGGTATCGAATACCCAGTACTTC.

The gene calls are TRBV5-1 and TRBJ2-3; 7 positions match TRBD1. The J segment lost 0 bases and the V segment lost 0 bases, leaving 4 bases of the junction unmatched. Germline V CDR1 and CDR2: SGHRS, YFSETQ. The CDR3 length is 16 residues. DNA for the CDR3: TGCGCCAGCAGCTTGGGGGGGACAGACAGCACAGATACGCAGTATTTT. Translated: CASSLGGTDSTDTQYF.

This clonotype was seen many times. This chain uses TRBV12-3 or TRBV12-4 with TRBJ1-1; D is undetermined. CDR3 length equals 11 residues. V dropped 10 bases and J dropped 5 bases, with 11 bases sitting between them. The DNA for the CDR3 is TGTGCCATAGACTCGGGGACTGAAGCTTTCTTT. This codes for CAIDSGTEAFF.

This chain links TRBV30 with TRBJ2-7, with D tentatively TRBD2 (5 bases). CDR1 is GTSNPN and CDR2 is SVGIG in the germline V gene (reference sequence). CDR3 length: 15 residues. V lost 0 bases and J 9 bases, leaving 21 bases between the germline ends. CDR3 region: CAWSVTGRNALPQYF. DNA of the CDR3: TGTGCCTGGAGTGTAACGGGGAGAAATGCCCTACCGCAGTACTTC.